This T cell receptor (beta chain) appears in the sequencing data of a study of T cells and Merkel cell carcinoma outcomes. Findings and limits, study-wide: Reportedly, T-cell repertoire with density predicts Merkel cell carcinoma outcomes.

The V gene lost 5 bases and the J gene lost 13 bases, with 9 bases spanning the gap. This CDR3 is built from 11 residues. Germline V gene lookup returns CDR1 LGHNT and CDR2 FRNRAP. With respect to this clone: Its antigen is not known.

Sequencing was performed with immunoSEQ multiplex PCR; in TCRdb, only in-frame clones are kept and a portion is missing. The sample carries fewer than 25,000 clones, around 80% recorded once. This sequence was found in a human donor with Merkel cell carcinoma. What was sequenced was tumor tissue from Merkel cell carcinoma. J is TRBJ1-6 and V is TRBV12-5; no clear D gene. The CDR3 DNA sequence: TGTGCTAGTGGTGACCCCGTGCCCCTCCACTTT. Translating it yields CASGDPVPLHF.